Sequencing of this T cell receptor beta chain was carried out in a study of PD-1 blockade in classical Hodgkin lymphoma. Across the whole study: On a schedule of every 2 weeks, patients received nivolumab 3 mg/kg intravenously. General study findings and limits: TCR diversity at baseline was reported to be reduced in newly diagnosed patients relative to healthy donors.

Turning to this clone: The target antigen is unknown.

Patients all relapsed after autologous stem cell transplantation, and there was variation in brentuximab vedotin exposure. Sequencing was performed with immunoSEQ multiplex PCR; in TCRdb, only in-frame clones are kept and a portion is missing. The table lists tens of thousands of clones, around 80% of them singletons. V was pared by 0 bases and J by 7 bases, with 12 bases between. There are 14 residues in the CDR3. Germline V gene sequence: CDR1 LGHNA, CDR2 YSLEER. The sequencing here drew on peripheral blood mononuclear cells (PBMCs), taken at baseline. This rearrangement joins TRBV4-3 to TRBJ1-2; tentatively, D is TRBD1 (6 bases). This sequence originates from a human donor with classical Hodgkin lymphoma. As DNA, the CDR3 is TGCGCCAGCAGCCAAGATTTCGGGGGCTCTGGCTACACCTTC. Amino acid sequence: CASSQDFGGSGYTF.